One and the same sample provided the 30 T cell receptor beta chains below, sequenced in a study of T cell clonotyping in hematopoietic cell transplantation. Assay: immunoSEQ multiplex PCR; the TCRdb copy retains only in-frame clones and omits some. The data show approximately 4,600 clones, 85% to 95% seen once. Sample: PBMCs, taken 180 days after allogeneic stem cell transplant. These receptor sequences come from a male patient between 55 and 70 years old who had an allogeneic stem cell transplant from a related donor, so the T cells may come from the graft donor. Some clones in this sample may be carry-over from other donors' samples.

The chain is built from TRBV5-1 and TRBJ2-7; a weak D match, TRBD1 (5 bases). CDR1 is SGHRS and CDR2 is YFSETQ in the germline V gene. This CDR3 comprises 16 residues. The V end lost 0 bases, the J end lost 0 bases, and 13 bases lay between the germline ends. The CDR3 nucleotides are TGCGCCAGCAGCTTGGGGGGCGGTCTAAGCTCCTACGAGCAGTACTTC. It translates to CASSLGGGLSSYEQYF. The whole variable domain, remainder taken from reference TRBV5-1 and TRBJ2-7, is KAGVTQTPRYLIKTRGQQVTLSCSPISGHRSVSWYQQTPGQGLQFLFEYFSETQRNKGNFPGRFSGRQFSNSRSEMNVSTLELGDSALYLCASSLGGGLSSYEQYFGPGTRLTVT.

The CDR3 region is CASSEGGQKYNEQFF. The CDR3 DNA is TGTGCCAGCAGTGAAGGCGGACAGAAGTACAATGAGCAGTTCTTC. The rearrangement uses TRBV2 and TRBJ2-1, with D possibly TRBD1 on 6 matching bases. Trimming removed 1 base from V and 4 bases from J, with 11 bases in between. Looked up from germline, CDR1 is SNHLY and CDR2 is FYNNEI. The CDR3 covers 15 residues.

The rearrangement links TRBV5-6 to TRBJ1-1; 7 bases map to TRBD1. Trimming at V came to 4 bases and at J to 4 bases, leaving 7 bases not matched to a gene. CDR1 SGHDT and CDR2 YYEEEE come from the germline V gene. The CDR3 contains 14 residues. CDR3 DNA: TGTGCCAGCAGCAGGGGAGGGGGCACCACTGAAGCTTTCTTT. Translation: CASSRGGGTTEAFF.

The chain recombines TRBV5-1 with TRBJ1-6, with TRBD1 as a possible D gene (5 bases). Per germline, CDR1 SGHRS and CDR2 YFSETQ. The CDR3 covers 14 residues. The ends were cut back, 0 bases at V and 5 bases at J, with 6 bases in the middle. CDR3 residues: CASSLDRNNSPLHF. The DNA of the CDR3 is TGCGCCAGCAGCTTGGACAGGAATAATTCACCCCTCCACTTT.

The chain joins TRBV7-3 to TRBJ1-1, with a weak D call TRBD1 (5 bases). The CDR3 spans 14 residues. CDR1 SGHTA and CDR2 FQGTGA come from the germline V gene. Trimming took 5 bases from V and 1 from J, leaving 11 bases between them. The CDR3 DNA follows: TGTGCCAGCAGCGAGTCCGGGGGGAACACTGAAGCTTTCTTT. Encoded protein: CASSESGGNTEAFF.

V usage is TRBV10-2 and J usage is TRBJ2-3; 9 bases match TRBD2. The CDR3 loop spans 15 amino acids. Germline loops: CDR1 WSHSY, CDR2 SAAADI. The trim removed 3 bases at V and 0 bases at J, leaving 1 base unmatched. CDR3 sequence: CASSDLAGSTDTQYF. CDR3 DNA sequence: TGCGCCAGCAGTGACCTAGCGGGGAGCACAGATACGCAGTATTTT.

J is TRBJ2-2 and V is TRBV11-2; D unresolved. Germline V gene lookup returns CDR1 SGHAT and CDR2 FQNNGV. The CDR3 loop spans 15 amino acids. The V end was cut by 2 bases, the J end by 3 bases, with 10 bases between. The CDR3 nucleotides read TGTGCCAGCAGCTTACGCGACAAACACACCGGGGAGCTGTTTTTT. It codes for CASSLRDKHTGELFF.

CDR3 sequence reads: CASSSLSTDTQYF. As DNA, the CDR3 is TGCGCCAGCAGCTCCTTGTCAACAGATACGCAGTATTTT. The chain carries TRBV4-3 and TRBJ2-3; D gene uncertain. Per the germline V gene, CDR1 is LGHNA and CDR2 is YSLEER. The CDR3 extends over 13 amino acids. The ends were cut back, 5 bases at V and 3 bases at J, with 9 bases in the middle.

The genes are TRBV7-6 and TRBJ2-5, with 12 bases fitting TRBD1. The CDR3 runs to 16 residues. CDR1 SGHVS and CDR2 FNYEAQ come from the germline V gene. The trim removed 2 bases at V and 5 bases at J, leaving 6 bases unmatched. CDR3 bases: TGTGCCAGCAGCTTATCTGGGACAGGGGGCGATGAGACCCAGTACTTC. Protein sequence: CASSLSGTGGDETQYF.

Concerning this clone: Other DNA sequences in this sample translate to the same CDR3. In DNA, the CDR3 is TGTGCCAGCAGCTTGGGCAATGGCTACACCTTC. It codes for CASSLGNGYTF. This chain connects TRBV5-6 to TRBJ1-2, with unresolved D. The CDR3 is 11 amino acids. Deletions cut 0 bases from V and 6 bases from J, with 3 bases between. Germline loops: CDR1 SGHDT, CDR2 YYEEEE.

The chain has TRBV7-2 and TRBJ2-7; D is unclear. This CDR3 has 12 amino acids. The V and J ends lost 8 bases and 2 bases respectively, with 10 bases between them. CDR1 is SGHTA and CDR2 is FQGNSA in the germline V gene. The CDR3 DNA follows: TGTGCCAGCTCCATCCTCACCTACGAGCAGTACTTC. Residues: CASSILTYEQYF.

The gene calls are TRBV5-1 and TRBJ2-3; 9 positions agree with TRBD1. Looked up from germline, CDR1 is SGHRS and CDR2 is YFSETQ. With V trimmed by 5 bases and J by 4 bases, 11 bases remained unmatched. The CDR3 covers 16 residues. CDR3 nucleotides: TGCGCCAGCAGATCAACAGGGGGCTTGGGATCAGATACGCAGTATTTT. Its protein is CASRSTGGLGSDTQYF.

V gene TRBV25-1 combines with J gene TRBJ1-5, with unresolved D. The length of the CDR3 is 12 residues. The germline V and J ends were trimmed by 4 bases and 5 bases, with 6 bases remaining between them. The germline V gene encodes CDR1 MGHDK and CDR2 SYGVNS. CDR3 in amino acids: CASSAPDQPQHF. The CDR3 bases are TGTGCCAGCAGTGCCCCGGATCAGCCCCAGCATTTT.

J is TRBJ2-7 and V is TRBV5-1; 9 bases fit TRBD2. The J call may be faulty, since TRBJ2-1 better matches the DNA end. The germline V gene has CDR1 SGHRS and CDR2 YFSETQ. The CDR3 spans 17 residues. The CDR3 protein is CASSLAPLAGPYNEQFF. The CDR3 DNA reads TGCGCCAGCAGCTTGGCCCCCCTAGCGGGACCCTACAATGAGCAGTTCTTC.

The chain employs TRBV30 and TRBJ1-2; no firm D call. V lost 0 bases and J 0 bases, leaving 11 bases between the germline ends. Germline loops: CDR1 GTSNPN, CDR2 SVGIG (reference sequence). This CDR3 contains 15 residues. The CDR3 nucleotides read TGTGCCTGGAGTGTAAGGCCGTTAGCTAACTATGGCTACACCTTC. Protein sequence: CAWSVRPLANYGYTF.

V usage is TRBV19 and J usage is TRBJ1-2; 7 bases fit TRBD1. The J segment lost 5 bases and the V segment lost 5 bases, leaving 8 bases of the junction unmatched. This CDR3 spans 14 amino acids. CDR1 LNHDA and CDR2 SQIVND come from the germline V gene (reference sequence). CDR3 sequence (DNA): TGTGCCAGTAGTGACAGGGCTGGGGGTTATGGCTACACCTTC. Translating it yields CASSDRAGGYGYTF.

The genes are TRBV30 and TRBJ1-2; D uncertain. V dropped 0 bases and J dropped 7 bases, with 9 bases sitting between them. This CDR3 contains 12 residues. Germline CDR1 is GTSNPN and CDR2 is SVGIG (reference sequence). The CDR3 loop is CAWSVLGPGYTF. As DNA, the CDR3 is TGTGCCTGGAGTGTACTAGGGCCTGGCTACACCTTC.

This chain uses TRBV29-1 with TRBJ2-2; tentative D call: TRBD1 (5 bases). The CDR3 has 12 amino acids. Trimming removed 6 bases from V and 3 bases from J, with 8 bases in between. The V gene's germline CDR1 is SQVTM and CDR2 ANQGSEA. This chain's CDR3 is CSVDSYTGELFF. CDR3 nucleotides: TGCAGCGTCGACAGCTACACCGGGGAGCTGTTTTTT.

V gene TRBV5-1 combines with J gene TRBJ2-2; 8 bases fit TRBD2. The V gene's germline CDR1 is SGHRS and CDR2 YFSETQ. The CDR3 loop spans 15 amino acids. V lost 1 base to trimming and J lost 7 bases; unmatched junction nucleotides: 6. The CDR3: CASSLLSLADGELFF. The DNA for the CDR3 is TGCGCCAGCAGCTTGCTTTCACTAGCGGACGGGGAGCTGTTTTTT. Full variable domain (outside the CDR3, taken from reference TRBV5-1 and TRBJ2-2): KAGVTQTPRYLIKTRGQQVTLSCSPISGHRSVSWYQQTPGQGLQFLFEYFSETQRNKGNFPGRFSGRQFSNSRSEMNVSTLELGDSALYLCASSLLSLADGELFFGEGSRLTVL.

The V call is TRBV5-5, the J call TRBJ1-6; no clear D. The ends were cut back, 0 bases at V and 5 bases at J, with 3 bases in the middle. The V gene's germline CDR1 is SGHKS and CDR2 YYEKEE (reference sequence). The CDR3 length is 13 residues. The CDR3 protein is CASSLGDNSPLHF. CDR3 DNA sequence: TGTGCCAGCAGCTTGGGTGATAATTCACCCCTCCACTTT.

In DNA form, the CDR3 reads TGTGCCAGCAGCTTCCGGGACCCAAACACAGATACGCAGTATTTT. As protein: CASSFRDPNTDTQYF. V usage is TRBV7-2 and J usage is TRBJ2-3; D may be TRBD1 or TRBD2 (5 bases each). The V end lost 3 bases, the J end lost 2 bases, and 12 bases lay between the germline ends. Per germline, CDR1 SGHTA and CDR2 FQGNSA. The CDR3 is made up of 15 amino acids.

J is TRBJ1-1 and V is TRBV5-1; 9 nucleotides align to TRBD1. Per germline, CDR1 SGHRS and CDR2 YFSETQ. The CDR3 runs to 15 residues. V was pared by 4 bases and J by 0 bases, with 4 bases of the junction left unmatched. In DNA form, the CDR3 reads TGCGCCAGCAGCCAAGGGGACAGGGTGAACACTGAAGCTTTCTTT. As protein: CASSQGDRVNTEAFF.

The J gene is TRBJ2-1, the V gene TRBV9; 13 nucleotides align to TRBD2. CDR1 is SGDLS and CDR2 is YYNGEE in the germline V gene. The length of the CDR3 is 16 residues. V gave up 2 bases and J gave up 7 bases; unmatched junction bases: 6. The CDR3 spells CASSVTGTSGINEQFF. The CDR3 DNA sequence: TGTGCCAGCAGCGTGACCGGGACTAGCGGGATAAATGAGCAGTTCTTC.

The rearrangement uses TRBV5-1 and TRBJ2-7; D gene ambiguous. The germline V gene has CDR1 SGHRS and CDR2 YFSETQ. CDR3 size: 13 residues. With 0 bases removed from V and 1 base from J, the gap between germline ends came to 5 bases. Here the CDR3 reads CASSLVVSYEQYF. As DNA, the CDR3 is TGCGCCAGCAGCTTGGTAGTATCCTACGAGCAGTACTTC.

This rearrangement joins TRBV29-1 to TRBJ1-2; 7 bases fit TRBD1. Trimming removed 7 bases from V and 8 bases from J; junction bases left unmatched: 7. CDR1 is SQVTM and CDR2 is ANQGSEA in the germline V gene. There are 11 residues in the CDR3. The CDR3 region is CSAGTEEGYTF. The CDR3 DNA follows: TGCAGCGCTGGGACAGAAGAGGGCTACACCTTC.

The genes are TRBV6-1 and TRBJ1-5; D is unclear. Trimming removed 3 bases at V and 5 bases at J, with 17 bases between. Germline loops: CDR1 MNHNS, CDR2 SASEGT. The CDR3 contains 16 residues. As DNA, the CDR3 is TGTGCCAGCAGTGAGAAAGTTGGGCGACGGGATCAGCCCCAGCATTTT. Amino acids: CASSEKVGRRDQPQHF.

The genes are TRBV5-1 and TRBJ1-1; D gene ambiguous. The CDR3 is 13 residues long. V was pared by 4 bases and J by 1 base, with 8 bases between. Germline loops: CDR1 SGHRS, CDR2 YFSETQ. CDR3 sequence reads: CASSLGENTEAFF. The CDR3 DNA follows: TGCGCCAGCAGCCTCGGAGAGAACACTGAAGCTTTCTTT.

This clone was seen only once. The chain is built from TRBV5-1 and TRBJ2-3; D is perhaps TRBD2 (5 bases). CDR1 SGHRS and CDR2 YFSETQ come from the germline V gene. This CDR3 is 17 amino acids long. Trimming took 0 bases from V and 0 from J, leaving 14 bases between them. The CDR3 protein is CASSLGVSSSSTDTQYF. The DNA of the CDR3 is TGCGCCAGCAGCTTGGGAGTCTCTAGCTCAAGCACAGATACGCAGTATTTT.

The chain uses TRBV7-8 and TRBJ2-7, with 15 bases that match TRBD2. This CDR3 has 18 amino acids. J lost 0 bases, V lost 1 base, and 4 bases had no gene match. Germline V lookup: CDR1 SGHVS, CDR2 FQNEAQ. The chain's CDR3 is CASSLVGTSGGFSYEQYF. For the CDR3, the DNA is TGTGCCAGCAGCTTAGTCGGGACTAGCGGGGGGTTCTCCTACGAGCAGTACTTC. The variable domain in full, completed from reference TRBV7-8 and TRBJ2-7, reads GAGVSQSPRYKVAKRGQDVALRCDPISGHVSLFWYQQALGQGPEFLTYFQNEAQLDKSGLPSDRFFAERPEGSVSTLKIQRTQQEDSAVYLCASSLVGTSGGFSYEQYFGPGTRLTVT.

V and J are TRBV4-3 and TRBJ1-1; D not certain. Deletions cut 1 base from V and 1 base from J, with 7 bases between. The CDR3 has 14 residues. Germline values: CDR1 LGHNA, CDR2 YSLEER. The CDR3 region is CASSQAGGNTEAFF. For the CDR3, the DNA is TGCGCCAGCAGCCAAGCAGGAGGGAACACTGAAGCTTTCTTT.